This T cell receptor beta chain was documented in a study of persistence of HIV-infected CD4 T cells. CDR1 MNHEY and CDR2 SMNVEV come from the germline V gene (reference sequence). V was trimmed by 2 bases and J by 7 bases, leaving 12 bases between them. This CDR3 region has 15 residues. Nonspecific anti-CD3/anti-CD28 bead stimulation represents the broad CD4+ T cell repertoire. CD4+ T cells upregulating both CD40 ligand and CD69 were sorted as responding cells. Sequencing used immunoSEQ version 4 in survey mode. Profiling relied on immunoSEQ multiplex PCR, and the TCRdb table lists in-frame clones only, not all of them. The sample has roughly 41,000 clones, approximately 88% seen once. The table lists this clone with a count of one. Antigen unknown.

The receptor comes from an adult man with HIV who was CMV-seropositive. The V and J genes are TRBV27 and TRBJ1-6; D not certain. The material sequenced was CD4+ T cells sorted from PBMCs after roughly 18-hour stimulation, taken from a patient who received antiretroviral therapy. The CDR3 DNA sequence: TGTGCCAGCAGTTTAGAGGGTTTAAGGAATTCACCCCTCCACTTT. This sequence encodes CASSLEGLRNSPLHF.